This T cell receptor (beta chain) was profiled in a study of lymphopenia after photon versus proton radiotherapy. Study outcomes and limitations: After the lymphocyte nadir, photon-treated repertoires showed oligoclonal expansion, especially of CD8+ Temra cells. In patients who died, overall survival fell as post-nadir TCR diversity dropped more. Under photons, naive T cells and diversity fell while effector/memory populations rose. Better survival with proton therapy was suggested as possible, not demonstrated.

The method was immunoSEQ multiplex PCR; TCRdb's version includes in-frame clones alone and lacks a portion of them. This table holds roughly 30,000 clones, around 90% found once. Concerning this clone itself: The antigen is unknown.

Germline V CDR1 and CDR2: MNHNS, SASEGT. The CDR3 is 13 amino acids. Deletions cut 7 bases from V and 6 bases from J, with 13 bases between. Material: peripheral blood, obtained from a patient treated with proton-based radiotherapy. This chain connects TRBV6-1 to TRBJ2-1; D may match TRBD1 or TRBD2 (5 bases each). The sequence was obtained from a woman aged 55-69 years with cholangiocarcinoma. Some clones in this sample may be carry-over from other donors' samples. The CDR3 loop is CASIGWGFNEQFF. CDR3 bases: TGTGCCAGCATCGGGTGGGGGTTCAATGAGCAGTTCTTC.